This entry lists 32 T cell receptor beta chains sequenced from one sample in a study of CD8+ T cells in alopecia areata. The sample's treatment: oral pan-JAK inhibitor, 5-10 mg twice daily. Extraction of RNA preceded its reverse transcription into cDNA, which served as the sequencing template. Only in-frame clones appear in the TCRdb table, and some are missing; sequencing was by immunoSEQ multiplex PCR. The sample has approximately 210,000 clones; more than 55% are singletons. The source material was CD4+ T cells sorted from blood, sampled at approximately week 44, from a patient treated with tofacitinib. The origin of the receptors is a human donor with alopecia areata.

CDR3 nucleotides: TGCGCCAGCAGCCAGTCCACAGGGGATACCTACGAGCAGTACTTC. Its protein is CASSQSTGDTYEQYF. The V call is TRBV4-3, the J call TRBJ2-7; 7 bases align to TRBD1. There are 15 residues in the CDR3. V lost 3 bases to trimming and J lost 2 bases; unmatched junction nucleotides: 7. The V gene's germline CDR1 is LGHNA and CDR2 YSLEER.

The gene calls are TRBV29-1 and TRBJ1-2; possible D gene TRBD1, 5 bases. Trimming took off 6 bases at V and 14 bases at J, with 22 bases between the two ends. CDR1 and CDR2 from the germline V gene are SQVTM and ANQGSEA. This CDR3 is 12 amino acids long. DNA of the CDR3: TGCAGCGTCCGACCCGGAGCAGGGCAAGTGACCTTC. Its translation: CSVRPGAGQVTF.

The rearrangement uses TRBV20-1 and TRBJ1-4; a possible D gene is TRBD1 (5 bases). The germline V and J ends were trimmed by 7 bases and 7 bases, with 10 bases remaining between them. The CDR3 loop spans 11 amino acids. Germline CDR1 DFQATT, CDR2 SNEGSKA (reference sequence). Here the CDR3 reads CSGDSGEKLFF. The CDR3 DNA reads TGCAGTGGGGACTCAGGTGAAAAACTGTTTTTT.

This chain uses TRBV6-1 with TRBJ1-1; D is ambiguous. V shed 7 bases and J shed 1 base, with 7 bases lying between them. Germline V lookup: CDR1 MNHNS, CDR2 SASEGT. The CDR3 length is 12 residues. The CDR3: CASKRSNTEAFF. CDR3 sequence (DNA): TGTGCCAGCAAGAGATCGAACACTGAAGCTTTCTTT.

The table lists this clone with a few counts. The chain couples TRBV6-5 to TRBJ1-1; perhaps TRBD1 as D (5 bases). Looked up from germline, CDR1 is MNHEY and CDR2 is SVGAGI. The CDR3 is 14 amino acids. Trimming left V 4 bases short and J 5 bases short, with 14 bases between. Here the CDR3 DNA reads TGTGCCAGCAGTTCAGGGAGCGGTCGGACTGAAGCTTTCTTT. The encoded protein is CASSSGSGRTEAFF.

This chain links TRBV30 with TRBJ1-6; D is undetermined. The CDR3 is 12 residues long. Deletions cut 1 base from V and 7 bases from J, with 5 bases between. The V gene's germline CDR1 is GTSNPN and CDR2 SVGIG (reference sequence). CDR3: CAWSASNSPLHF. The DNA of the CDR3 is TGTGCCTGGAGTGCTTCGAATTCACCCCTCCACTTT.

The gene calls are TRBV7-2 and TRBJ2-7, with 7 bases aligning to TRBD2. The CDR3 extends over 16 amino acids. Germline V gene lookup returns CDR1 SGHTA and CDR2 FQGNSA. V lost 1 base, J lost 2 bases, and 8 bases stayed unmatched. CDR3 coding DNA: TGTGCCAGCAGCTTAGGGCCAGCGGGGAGAACCTACGAGCAGTACTTC. It yields the protein CASSLGPAGRTYEQYF.

The J gene is TRBJ2-1, the V gene TRBV12-5; 8 bases align to TRBD2. CDR1 is LGHNT and CDR2 is FRNRAP in the germline V gene. Trimming took 5 bases from V and 4 from J; bases not matched to a gene: 10. The CDR3 totals 16 residues. The CDR3 nucleotides are TGTGCTAGTGGTAACAGGCGGGGGGCAATATACAATGAGCAGTTCTTC. Its translation is CASGNRRGAIYNEQFF.

This chain joins TRBV30 and TRBJ2-5; D not resolved. Between the trimmed V and J ends, which lost 0 bases and 4 bases, there was a span of 15 bases. CDR3 size: 15 residues. Germline V gives CDR1 GTSNPN, CDR2 SVGIG (reference sequence). DNA for the CDR3: TGTGCCTGGAGTGTAAATCAGATGATGGTAGAGACCCAGTACTTC. This gives the protein CAWSVNQMMVETQYF.

A single count supports this clone. The rearrangement links TRBV28 to TRBJ1-5; TRBD1 is a possible D gene (5 bases). This CDR3 has 16 residues. The germline CDR1 and CDR2 sequences are MDHEN and SYDVKM. The V end lost 8 bases, the J end lost 0 bases, and 17 bases lay between the germline ends. The CDR3: CASSPRVGVSNQPQHF. DNA of the CDR3: TGTGCCAGCTCCCCACGGGTGGGGGTTAGCAATCAGCCCCAGCATTTT. The full variable domain, in which reference TRBV28 and TRBJ1-5 provide the parts outside the CDR3, is DVKVTQSSRYLVKRTGEKVFLECVQDMDHENMFWYRQDPGLGLRLIYFSYDVKMKEKGDIPEGYSVSREKKERFSLILESASTNQTSMYLCASSPRVGVSNQPQHFGDGTRLSIL.

The chain links TRBV30 to TRBJ2-2; TRBD2 matches at 7 bases. This CDR3 comprises 14 residues. Germline-derived CDR1 and CDR2 are GTSNPN and SVGIG (reference sequence). J gave up 5 bases and V 1 base, and 4 bases lay outside the gene matches. CDR3 sequence: CAWSGLARTGELFF. The CDR3 DNA follows: TGTGCCTGGAGTGGACTAGCAAGGACCGGGGAGCTGTTTTTT.

CDR3 residues: CSAWGQAYEQYF. The CDR3 DNA sequence: TGCAGCGCCTGGGGACAGGCCTACGAGCAGTACTTC. This chain uses TRBV29-1 with TRBJ2-7, with 8 bases that match TRBD1. The CDR3 covers 12 residues. Per the germline V gene, CDR1 is SQVTM and CDR2 is ANQGSEA. V shed 7 bases and J 2 bases; nucleotides not matched to a gene: 4.

The V call is TRBV6-5, the J call TRBJ1-1; D not resolved. Germline V gene lookup returns CDR1 MNHEY and CDR2 SVGAGI. V shed 8 bases and J shed 5 bases, with 9 bases lying between them. The CDR3 runs to 11 residues. The CDR3 region has the DNA TGTGCCAGCCGATTTGGAACTGAAGCTTTCTTT. Translation: CASRFGTEAFF.

The CDR3: CASSTSSWFRDGTNEQFF. In DNA, the CDR3 is TGCGCCAGCAGCACCTCTAGCTGGTTTCGCGACGGAACAAATGAGCAGTTCTTC. This chain links TRBV5-1 with TRBJ2-1; D possibly corresponds to TRBD2 (5 bases). This CDR3 is built from 18 residues. Trimming shortened V by 4 bases and J by 7 bases, and 27 bases separated the two germline ends. Per germline, CDR1 SGHRS and CDR2 YFSETQ.

CDR3 protein: CASSHGRSNTGELFF. DNA for the CDR3: TGCGCCAGCAGCCACGGACGGTCGAACACCGGGGAGCTGTTTTTT. This sequence joins TRBV4-3 and TRBJ2-2, with unresolved D. Germline-derived CDR1 and CDR2 are LGHNA and YSLEER. V lost 3 bases to trimming and J lost 0 bases, with 8 bases between them. The CDR3 is 15 residues long.

The rearrangement joins TRBV9 to TRBJ2-2, with 8 bases matching TRBD1. Trimming removed 4 bases from V and 5 bases from J; junction bases left unmatched: 13. Germline values: CDR1 SGDLS, CDR2 YYNGEE. The CDR3 is 17 residues long. CDR3 in amino acids: CASSLPGTGRVTGELFF. In DNA form, the CDR3 reads TGTGCCAGCAGCCTTCCCGGGACAGGAAGGGTTACCGGGGAGCTGTTTTTT.

The rearrangement links TRBV5-1 to TRBJ2-1, with TRBD2 identical over 7 bases. The germline V gene encodes CDR1 SGHRS and CDR2 YFSETQ. There are 13 residues in the CDR3. V lost 1 base to trimming and J lost 5 bases; unmatched junction nucleotides: 0. CDR3 sequence: CASSLLADNEQFF. CDR3 sequence (DNA): TGCGCCAGCAGCTTGCTAGCGGACAATGAGCAGTTCTTC.

A few counts support this clone. This sequence joins TRBV29-1 and TRBJ1-1; a weak D match, TRBD1 (5 bases). The CDR3 sequence is 19 residues long. Looked up from germline, CDR1 is SQVTM and CDR2 is ANQGSEA. V gave up 4 bases and J gave up 2 bases, with 29 bases separating them. This chain's CDR3 is CSVVGDPITGWKRNTEAFF. CDR3 nucleotides: TGCAGCGTTGTTGGGGACCCGATCACGGGGTGGAAGAGAAACACTGAAGCTTTCTTT.

The rearrangement joins TRBV15 to TRBJ1-6; D possibly corresponds to TRBD1 (5 bases). CDR3 length: 17 residues. The germline V and J ends were trimmed by 5 bases and 5 bases, with 19 bases remaining between them. Germline V gene lookup returns CDR1 LNHNV and CDR2 YYDKDF (reference sequence). The CDR3 is CATSPTVRKGNNSPLHF. CDR3 nucleotide sequence: TGTGCCACCAGCCCGACCGTCAGGAAGGGGAATAATTCACCCCTCCACTTT.

The chain employs TRBV5-6 and TRBJ2-7, with TRBD1 as a possible D gene (6 bases). The germline CDR1 and CDR2 sequences are SGHDT and YYEEEE. This CDR3 comprises 13 residues. V was shortened by 6 bases and J by 2 bases, with 12 bases between the two germline ends. The CDR3 reads CASTLDRTYEQYF. The CDR3 DNA reads TGTGCCAGCACACTGGACAGAACCTACGAGCAGTACTTC.

This clone was detected only a few times. This chain connects TRBV7-9 to TRBJ2-3; tentatively, D is TRBD2 (6 bases). The CDR3 consists of 14 residues. The germline V gene has CDR1 SEHNR and CDR2 FQNEAQ (reference sequence). Between the trimmed V and J ends, which lost 2 bases and 5 bases, there was a span of 11 bases. The DNA for the CDR3 is TGTGCCAGCAGCTTATCCGGGACTTTAGATACGCAGTATTTT. As protein: CASSLSGTLDTQYF.

CDR3: CASSLNTAPTDTQYF. The CDR3 bases are TGTGCCAGCAGCTTAAACACGGCACCCACAGATACGCAGTATTTT. This sequence joins TRBV7-6 and TRBJ2-3; no definite D call. V was cut by 2 bases and J by 2 bases, with 11 bases left in between. There are 15 residues in the CDR3. Germline V gives CDR1 SGHVS, CDR2 FNYEAQ.

A single count supports this clone. This chain uses TRBV19 with TRBJ1-1, with D perhaps TRBD1 (5 bases). The germline V gene has CDR1 LNHDA and CDR2 SQIVND (reference sequence). The ends were cut back, 5 bases at V and 4 bases at J, with 11 bases in the middle. This CDR3 has 13 residues. The CDR3, as DNA: TGTGCCAGTAGTTCCTTGGACATCACTGAAGCTTTCTTT. Protein: CASSSLDITEAFF.

The chain links TRBV27 to TRBJ1-1; D gene ambiguous. The CDR3 extends over 16 amino acids. Germline CDR1 reads MNHEY; CDR2 reads SMNVEV (reference sequence). V lost 5 bases and J lost 0, with 16 bases in between. This chain's CDR3 is CASSAPLGRMNTEAFF. The CDR3 DNA reads TGTGCCAGCAGTGCACCCCTGGGGAGGATGAACACTGAAGCTTTCTTT.

The chain uses TRBV7-2 and TRBJ1-2, with D uncertain. Germline V gene sequence: CDR1 SGHTA, CDR2 FQGNSA. The CDR3 covers 13 residues. The V gene lost 5 bases and the J gene lost 8 bases, with 15 bases spanning the gap. In nucleotides, the CDR3 is TGTGCCAGCAGCCCCGCCGGGATTTGGGGCTACACCTTC. It codes for CASSPAGIWGYTF.

The rearrangement links TRBV4-3 to TRBJ2-3, with D maybe TRBD2 (5 bases). The CDR3 consists of 13 residues. CDR1 is LGHNA, CDR2 YSLEER, per germline. Trimming took off 0 bases at V and 5 bases at J, with 6 bases between the two ends. CDR3 bases: TGCGCCAGCAGCCAAGAACTAGTAGATACGCAGTATTTT. Its translation: CASSQELVDTQYF.

The V and J genes are TRBV29-1 and TRBJ2-3; TRBD2 is a possible D gene (6 bases). This CDR3 has 13 residues. V shed 3 bases and J shed 0 bases, with 7 bases lying between them. CDR1 and CDR2 from the germline V gene are SQVTM and ANQGSEA. DNA for the CDR3: TGCAGCGTTGATGGGACTAGCACAGATACGCAGTATTTT. Amino acids: CSVDGTSTDTQYF.

The rearrangement joins TRBV7-9 to TRBJ2-3; 7 positions match TRBD2. CDR1 and CDR2 from the germline V gene are SEHNR and FQNEAQ (reference sequence). This CDR3 comprises 15 residues. Losses at the gene ends were 5 bases for V and 2 bases for J; bases not matched to a gene: 7. The CDR3 loop reads CASSRGGTNTDTQYF. The CDR3 region has the DNA TGTGCCAGCAGCCGCGGCGGGACTAACACAGATACGCAGTATTTT.

The chain joins TRBV4-1 to TRBJ2-6, with D tentatively TRBD1 (6 bases). V gave up 1 base and J gave up 2 bases, with 9 bases separating them. This CDR3 is built from 16 residues. Germline V gives CDR1 MGHRA, CDR2 YSYEKL. CDR3 DNA: TGCGCCAGCAGCCAAGGAACAGGGCCTGGGGCCAACGTCCTGACTTTC. This encodes CASSQGTGPGANVLTF.

The V and J genes are TRBV29-1 and TRBJ2-5, with D tentatively TRBD2 (6 bases). Trimming pared 0 bases from V and 4 bases from J, leaving 9 bases between. From germline, CDR1 is SQVTM and CDR2 ANQGSEA. This CDR3 contains 13 residues. As DNA, the CDR3 is TGCAGCGTTGAAGATCAGGAGGGAGAGACCCAGTACTTC. This translates into CSVEDQEGETQYF.

The gene calls are TRBV27 and TRBJ2-2, with TRBD2 identical over 14 bases. J lost 7 bases, V lost 5 bases, and 6 bases had no gene match. Germline lookup yields CDR1 MNHEY and CDR2 SMNVEV (reference sequence). The CDR3 is 16 residues long. The chain's CDR3 is CASSLGLAGVIGELFF. The CDR3 DNA is TGTGCCAGCAGTCTGGGACTAGCGGGGGTGATCGGGGAGCTGTTTTTT.

The chain carries TRBV27 and TRBJ2-5; D is unclear. The CDR3 contains 11 residues. Trimming pared 7 bases from V and 4 bases from J, leaving 7 bases between. Germline V CDR1 and CDR2: MNHEY, SMNVEV (reference sequence). CDR3 sequence (DNA): TGTGCCAGCACCTGGGGAGAGACCCAGTACTTC. Protein product: CASTWGETQYF.